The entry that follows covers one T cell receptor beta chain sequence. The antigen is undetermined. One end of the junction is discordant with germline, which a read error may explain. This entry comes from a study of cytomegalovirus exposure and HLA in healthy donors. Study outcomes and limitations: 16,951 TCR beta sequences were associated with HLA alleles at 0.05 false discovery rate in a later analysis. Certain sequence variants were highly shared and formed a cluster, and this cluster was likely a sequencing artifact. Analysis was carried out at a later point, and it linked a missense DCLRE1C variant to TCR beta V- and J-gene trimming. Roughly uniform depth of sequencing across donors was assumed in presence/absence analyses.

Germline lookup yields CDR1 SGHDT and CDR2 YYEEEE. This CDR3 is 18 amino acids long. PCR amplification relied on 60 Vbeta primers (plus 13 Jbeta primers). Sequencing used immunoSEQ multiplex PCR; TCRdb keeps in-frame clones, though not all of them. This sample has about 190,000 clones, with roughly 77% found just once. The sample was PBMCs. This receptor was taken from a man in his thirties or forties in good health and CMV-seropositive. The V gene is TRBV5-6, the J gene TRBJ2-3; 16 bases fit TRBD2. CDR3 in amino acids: CASSPGTSGRAGTDTQYF. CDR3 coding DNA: TGTGCCAGCAGCCCCGGGACTAGCGGGAGGGCCGGCACTGATACGCAGTATTTT.